The 5 T cell receptor beta chains below come from one sample, sequenced in a study of blood T cell repertoires in COVID-19. TCRdb's copy holds only in-frame clones and misses some; the assay was immunoSEQ multiplex PCR. The sample yields 110,000 to 150,000 clones, 80% to 90% seen once. The sample taken for sequencing was peripheral blood. These receptors came from a woman aged 55-70 years with acute or convalescent COVID-19.

The J gene is TRBJ1-6, the V gene TRBV28, with D perhaps matching TRBD1 (5 bases). The CDR3 spans 13 residues. Trimming cost V 6 bases and J 12 bases, with 15 bases left between them. The germline V gene encodes CDR1 MDHEN and CDR2 SYDVKM. The CDR3 DNA reads as TGTGCCAGCAGCCCGGAGGCCGGGGGACCCCTCCACTTT. Protein product: CASSPEAGGPLHF.

The chain uses TRBV2 and TRBJ1-4; tentatively, D is TRBD1 (6 bases). V shed 3 bases and J shed 3 bases, with 11 bases lying between them. This CDR3 is built from 15 residues. The germline V gene encodes CDR1 SNHLY and CDR2 FYNNEI. In DNA, the CDR3 is TGTGCCAGCAGTGAGCAGGGGCGAGCTAATGAAAAACTGTTTTTT. Translation gives CASSEQGRANEKLFF.

J is TRBJ2-1 and V is TRBV4-3; 10 nucleotides agree with TRBD2. The CDR3 has 16 amino acids. Germline V CDR1 and CDR2: LGHNA, YSLEER. V trimming: 0 bases; J trimming: 5 bases; junction bases outside the gene matches: 4. The DNA for the CDR3 is TGCGCCAGCAGCCAAGATTGGCTAGCGGGGGACAATGAGCAGTTCTTC. Translating it yields CASSQDWLAGDNEQFF.

This chain links TRBV4-3 with TRBJ1-2; 8 bases line up with TRBD1. V lost 0 bases to trimming and J lost 4 bases; unmatched junction nucleotides: 10. The length of the CDR3 is 17 residues. Germline V CDR1 and CDR2: LGHNA, YSLEER. The CDR3 region has the DNA TGCGCCAGCAGCCAAGATAGAACTGGACAGGGTCTCTATGGCTACACCTTC. It is translated as CASSQDRTGQGLYGYTF.

V usage is TRBV7-9 and J usage is TRBJ2-7; 8 bases are shared with TRBD1. The CDR3 length is 14 residues. V trimming: 5 bases; J trimming: 3 bases; junction bases outside the gene matches: 6. CDR1 and CDR2 from the germline V gene are SEHNR and FQNEAQ (reference sequence). The CDR3 DNA reads as TGTGCCAGCAGCCCCTGGGACAGGCGCTACGAGCAGTACTTC. As protein: CASSPWDRRYEQYF.